This passage covers 5 T cell receptor beta chains from one sample sequenced in a study of response to subunit inactivated influenza vaccine. TCRdb reprocessed the RT-PCR reads via MiXCR and lists one record per CDR3 protein. The table has about 190,000 distinct CDR3 sequences, 13% to 15% seen once. Here the sequenced sample was CD8+ T cells sorted from PBMCs, taken about 5 days after vaccination. The receptors shown here come from a man aged 50 or older who received an inactivated influenza vaccine.

The J gene is TRBJ2-3, the V gene TRBV24-1; the D call may be TRBD1 or TRBD2 (6 bases each). The V and J ends lost 0 bases and 2 bases respectively, with 20 bases between them. In germline, CDR1 is KGHDR, CDR2 SFDVKD. The CDR3 is made up of 19 amino acids. The CDR3 DNA reads TGTGCCACCAGTGATTTGCACGGGGGCAGGGAAGGAGTCACAGATACGCAGTATTTT. The encoded protein is CATSDLHGGREGVTDTQYF.

The V and J genes are TRBV4-2 and TRBJ2-7; 8 bases align to TRBD1. Germline CDR1 and CDR2: LGHNA and YNFKEQ. This CDR3 region has 16 residues. V lost 0 bases to trimming and J lost 1 base; unmatched junction nucleotides: 5. This chain's CDR3 is CASSQDGQGLSYEQYF. CDR3 nucleotides: TGTGCCAGCAGCCAAGATGGACAGGGCCTTTCCTACGAGCAGTACTTC.

Regarding this clonotype: One end of the junction varies from germline; a read error may be responsible. The chain uses TRBV20-1 and TRBJ2-3; D possibly corresponds to TRBD2 (6 bases). CDR3 length: 15 residues. The germline V gene has CDR1 DFQATT and CDR2 SNEGSKA (reference sequence). The CDR3 DNA is TGCTGTGCTAGAGATTTCGGGACTAGCACAGATACGCAGTATTTT. Its protein product is CCARDFGTSTDTQYF.

The chain links TRBV12-3 or TRBV12-4 to TRBJ1-5; 7 bases are shared with TRBD1. This CDR3 comprises 14 residues. Unmatched junction bases numbered 5, after V lost 8 bases and J lost 1 base. The CDR3 nucleotides are TGTGCCAGCGGGAAACAGGGGAGCAATCAGCCCCAGCATTTT. This translates into CASGKQGSNQPQHF.

This rearrangement joins TRBV6-2 or TRBV6-3 to TRBJ1-5, with D hard to call. Trimming removed 0 bases from V and 2 bases from J, with 5 bases in between. Germline V gene sequence: CDR1 MNHEY, CDR2 SVGEGT. This CDR3 has 14 amino acids. The CDR3 is CASSYSGGNQPQHF. The CDR3 coding sequence is TGTGCCAGCAGTTACTCTGGGGGCAATCAGCCCCAGCATTTT.